The clone carrying this T cell receptor (beta chain) was picked up one time. Its target is unknown. V lost 1 base and J lost 3, with 9 bases in between. This CDR3 is 14 amino acids long. Germline-derived CDR1 and CDR2 are MGHDK and SYGVNS. The data belong to a study of OX40 agonist ivuxolimab in advanced cancers. This table comes from immunoSEQ multiplex PCR, and its TCRdb copy is limited to in-frame clones, with some not included. The table shows over 90,000 clones, with over 75% occurring only once. The study, taken as a whole, reports: Certain nonresponders additionally had low normalized T-cell clonal expansion.

This TCR was recovered from an adult with an advanced solid tumor such as melanoma, head and neck, liver or kidney cancer. The gene calls are TRBV25-1 and TRBJ1-2; a weak D match, TRBD1 (5 bases). The material sequenced was CD4+ or CD8+ T cells sorted from blood, taken in a trial of the OX40 agonist ivuxolimab. CDR3 in amino acids: CASSESRTYYGYTF. DNA of the CDR3: TGTGCCAGCAGTGAATCTAGGACATACTATGGCTACACCTTC.